This is a list of T cell receptor beta chains from one sample in a study of blood T cell repertoires in COVID-19. TCRdb's table, derived via immunoSEQ multiplex PCR, lists solely in-frame clones and lacks some. The sample has roughly 320,000 clones, 85% to 90% seen once; the top ten hold 3.5% to 4.5%. The sequencing sample was made of PBMCs or T cells enriched from blood (not recorded which). These receptor sequences come from a young man who had recovered from COVID-19. Both conserved end residues are part of each CDR3. The D gene is left open where the match is weak. Clone size is not always given. Where it is, it says once, few, many or a class for expanded clones.

TRBJ2-2	TRBD1	TRBV9	once	TGTGCCAGCAGCGCCCGACAGGGTTCGGGCGGGGAGCTGTTTTTT	CASSARQGSGGELFF
TRBJ1-6	NA	TRBV12-2	NA	TGTGCAAGTCGCTATGGGACGGGGAGGTCACCCCTCCACTTT	CASRYGTGRSPLHF
TRBJ2-3	NA	TRBV24-1	NA	TGTGCCACCAGTGAGGGCGTCTGGTTGGCCGCAGATACGCAGTATTTT	CATSEGVWLAADTQYF
TRBJ1-4	NA	TRBV13	NA	TGTGCCAGCACCCCCCGGAAAGGAGTGGCGAATGAAAAACTGTTTTTT	CASTPRKGVANEKLFF
TRBJ2-7	NA	TRBV6-6	NA	TGTGCCAGCAGTCCTGGGGGGCGACAGGGCGGAAGCTCCTACGAGCAGTACTTC	CASSPGGRQGGSSYEQYF
TRBJ1-2	NA	TRBV2	NA	TGTGCCAGCAGTGATTTGGCGGGATTCGGCTACACCTTC	CASSDLAGFGYTF
TRBJ1-2	NA	TRBV6-5	NA	TGTGCCAGCAGTTACGTCGGGAGGGGAGGCTACACCTTC	CASSYVGRGGYTF
TRBJ2-3	TRBD1	TRBV2	NA	TGTGCCAGCAACCTCCCCGGGACAGGGGAGGATACGCAGTATTTT	CASNLPGTGEDTQYF
TRBJ1-4	NA	TRBV7-8	once	TGTGCCAGCAGTCGTCACCCGGGGGGTCTAGGGATAGAACTGTTTTTT	CASSRHPGGLGIELFF
TRBJ1-3	NA	TRBV18	NA	TGTGCCAGCTCACCGTACGGGGTATCTGGAAACACCATATATTTT	CASSPYGVSGNTIYF
TRBJ2-1	NA	TRBV19	NA	TGTGCCAGTAGTCTCCGGGGGAGTTACAATGAGCAGTTCTTC	CASSLRGSYNEQFF
TRBJ2-2	TRBD2	TRBV5-4	NA	TGTGCCAGCAGCTTGGCTAGCGGGGGGACCGGGGAGCTGTTTTTT	CASSLASGGTGELFF
TRBJ1-1	TRBD1	TRBV24-1	NA	TGTGCCACCTCTACAGGGGGCGGAACTGAAGCTTTCTTT	CATSTGGGTEAFF
TRBJ2-7	TRBD1	TRBV29-1	NA	TGCAGCGCCGTCGGACAGGGGCGCTCCTACGAGCAGTACTTC	CSAVGQGRSYEQYF
TRBJ1-5	TRBD1	TRBV10-3	NA	TGTGCCATCAGAGGACAGGGAGGGCAGCCCCAGCATTTT	CAIRGQGGQPQHF
TRBJ2-5	TRBD1	TRBV19	NA	TGTGCCAGTAGTCGGACAGGGGGTGATCAGGAGACCCAGTACTTC	CASSRTGGDQETQYF
TRBJ2-3	NA	TRBV6-4	NA	TGTGCCAGCGGGAGTGACCGTCAGAGCACAGATACGCAGTATTTT	CASGSDRQSTDTQYF
TRBJ2-5	NA	TRBV5-1	NA	TGCGCCAGCAGCTACAGGCCTCAAGAGACCCAGTACTTC	CASSYRPQETQYF
TRBJ2-5	NA	TRBV30	NA	TGTGCCTGGAGTGTTTTTTATTCGGTTAAAGGAGGAGAGACCCAGTACTTC	CAWSVFYSVKGGETQYF
TRBJ1-1	NA	TRBV11-3	NA	TGTGCCAGCAGTTCCCCGGGTAACACTGAAGCTTTCTTT	CASSSPGNTEAFF
TRBJ1-1	NA	TRBV5-1	NA	TGCGCCAGCAGCTCCCCCAGGGGCACTGAAGCTTTCTTT	CASSSPRGTEAFF
TRBJ2-5	TRBD2	TRBV5-4	NA	TGTGCCAGCAGCTTTGAATGGCGGGAGGGCAGATATGAAGAGACCCAGTACTTC	CASSFEWREGRYEETQYF